This TCR beta chain was sequenced in a study of T cell clones after liver transplantation. The table came from immunoSEQ multiplex PCR; TCRdb's copy has only in-frame clones and leaves some out. The sample has some 110,000 clones, over 75% seen once. Per the germline V gene, CDR1 is MDHEN and CDR2 is SYDVKM. With 10 bases clipped from V and 3 bases from J, the junction kept 18 bases outside the gene matches. The CDR3 has 18 residues. The chain uses TRBV28 and TRBJ1-2; 12 bases align to TRBD1. This receptor was obtained from a human patient who received a liver transplant. Some T cells may be transferred from the graft donor. The material was CD4+ T cells from blood, obtained 12 months after liver transplant. The CDR3 DNA reads TGTGCCACTCAGGGCGTCAGATGGGACAGGGGGCGTTACTATGGCTACACCTTC. Translation gives CATQGVRWDRGRYYGYTF.